Below, 7 T cell receptor beta chains from the same sample are listed, as sequenced in a study of blood T cells in healthy people across ages. Through a sample-barcoded 5' primer and a J-beta primer mix, a second PCR was run for about 6 to 12 cycles. A single record per CDR3 protein comes from TCRdb applying MiXCR to the 5' RACE reads. The table has hundreds of thousands of distinct CDR3 sequences, roughly 25% seen once. These data were also filed under a second study, of T cells of mothers and their children.

Sequencing was performed on blood. The source of these receptors is a boy between 5 and 17 years old in good health.

A few counts support this clonotype. The CDR3 loop reads CASSSRTGGAGETQYF. The DNA of the CDR3 is TGTGCCAGCAGCTCAAGAACAGGGGGCGCGGGAGAGACCCAGTACTTC. The chain combines TRBV7-2 with TRBJ2-5; 9 nucleotides line up with TRBD1. The germline V gene has CDR1 SGHTA and CDR2 FQGNSA. This CDR3 comprises 16 residues. J was trimmed by 4 bases and V by 4 bases; bases with no gene match: 10.

The chain employs TRBV10-1 and TRBJ2-2; no definite D call. Looked up from germline, CDR1 is WNHNN and CDR2 is SYGVQD (reference sequence). The CDR3 length is 13 residues. The ends were cut back, 2 bases at V and 6 bases at J, with 7 bases in the middle. The CDR3 DNA sequence: TGCGCCAGCAGTGAGGAAAACGCCGGGGAGCTGTTTTTT. It translates to CASSEENAGELFF.

Only a few counts were recorded for this clonotype. An end of the junction does not agree with germline; a read error may underlie this. The rearrangement joins TRBV7-9 to TRBJ2-1; D might be TRBD2 (6 bases). Germline CDR1 is SEHNR and CDR2 is FQNEAQ (reference sequence). The CDR3 is 13 amino acids. CDR3 protein: CASSQPGDETRYF. CDR3 DNA: TGTGCCAGCAGCCAGCCGGGGGACGAGACCCGGTACTTC.

V and J are TRBV5-1 and TRBJ1-1; D gene uncertain. Trimming took 0 bases from V and 3 from J, leaving 9 bases between them. Germline V lookup: CDR1 SGHRS, CDR2 YFSETQ. The length of the CDR3 is 14 residues. Here the CDR3 reads CASSLEAGDTEAFF. CDR3 sequence (DNA): TGCGCCAGCAGCTTGGAGGCAGGAGACACTGAAGCTTTCTTT.

V and J are TRBV6-1 and TRBJ1-1; weak D call: TRBD1 (6 bases). The V end lost 5 bases, the J end lost 1 base, and 11 bases lay between the germline ends. Germline CDR1 and CDR2: MNHNS and SASEGT. The CDR3 length is 14 residues. In DNA, the CDR3 is TGTGCCAGCAGTACAGGGACCACGAACACTGAAGCTTTCTTT. This codes for CASSTGTTNTEAFF.

This clonotype was counted only a few times. The rearrangement joins TRBV15 to TRBJ2-5, with unresolved D. With 1 base removed from V and 4 bases from J, the gap between germline ends came to 10 bases. From germline, CDR1 is LNHNV and CDR2 YYDKDF (reference sequence). The CDR3 loop spans 14 amino acids. The CDR3 protein is CATSRVGERETQYF. CDR3 DNA: TGTGCCACCAGCAGAGTGGGCGAAAGAGAGACCCAGTACTTC.

The CDR3 sequence: CSVDPSQETQYF. Here the CDR3 DNA reads TGCAGCGTTGACCCTAGCCAAGAGACCCAGTACTTC. The chain joins TRBV29-1 to TRBJ2-5; D gene uncertain. The CDR3 has 12 residues. The germline gives CDR1 SQVTM, CDR2 ANQGSEA. Trimming cost V 3 bases and J 1 base, with 6 bases left between them.